One and the same sample provided the 5 T cell receptor beta chains below, sequenced in a study of cytomegalovirus exposure and HLA in healthy donors. PCR amplification relied on 60 Vbeta primers (plus 13 Jbeta primers). Sequenced by immunoSEQ multiplex PCR; TCRdb stores in-frame clones only, minus some. The table includes approximately 100,000 clones, around 76% detected once. The sequencing input was PBMCs. The receptors originated from a human donor in good health.

The rearrangement uses TRBV10-2 and TRBJ2-4; 9 nucleotides line up with TRBD2. The CDR3 length is 13 residues. V trimming: 6 bases; J trimming: 9 bases; junction bases outside the gene matches: 6. CDR1 WSHSY and CDR2 SAAADI come from the germline V gene. The CDR3 reads CASSRLADSIQYF. Written as DNA, the CDR3 is TGCGCCAGCAGCCGACTAGCGGACAGCATTCAGTACTTC.

The chain couples TRBV4-1 to TRBJ1-1; the match to TRBD1 covers 7 bases. Germline V lookup: CDR1 MGHRA, CDR2 YSYEKL. The trim removed 1 base at V and 1 base at J, leaving 9 bases unmatched. The CDR3 consists of 17 residues. CDR3: CASSQGIGDRANTEAFF. The DNA for the CDR3 is TGCGCCAGCAGCCAAGGAATAGGTGACAGGGCGAACACTGAAGCTTTCTTT.

The chain joins TRBV5-8 to TRBJ2-3, with TRBD2 identical over 10 bases. Germline assignment: CDR1 SGHTS and CDR2 YDEGEE. V was clipped by 2 bases and J by 0 bases; unmatched bases: 9. This CDR3 region has 18 residues. CDR3 amino acids: CASSFEAGGYTSTDTQYF. In DNA, the CDR3 is TGTGCCAGCAGCTTCGAAGCGGGGGGGTATACTAGCACAGATACGCAGTATTTT.

This clone has more than one count but fewer than ten. The chain couples TRBV27 to TRBJ1-4, with no clear D. The CDR3 contains 14 residues. Germline CDR1 and CDR2: MNHEY and SMNVEV (reference sequence). V dropped 7 bases and J dropped 8 bases, with 17 bases sitting between them. The CDR3 DNA is TGTGCCAGCACACCATCCCTAAACGAGGAAAAACTGTTTTTT. Translating gives CASTPSLNEEKLFF. The variable domain in full, with the rest retrieved from reference TRBV27 and TRBJ1-4, is EAQVTQNPRYLITVTGKKLTVTCSQNMNHEYMSWYRQDPGLGLRQIYYSMNVEVTDKGDVPEGYKVSRKEKRNFPLILESPSPNQTSLYFCASTPSLNEEKLFFGSGTQLSVL.

J is TRBJ1-6 and V is TRBV9; 10 nucleotides match TRBD1. V gave up 3 bases and J gave up 5 bases; unmatched junction bases: 5. Per the germline V gene, CDR1 is SGDLS and CDR2 is YYNGEE. The CDR3 is made up of 16 amino acids. The CDR3 coding sequence is TGTGCCAGCAGCGCTCGGACAGGGGGAAATAATTCACCCCTCCACTTT. As protein: CASSARTGGNNSPLHF.